This T cell receptor (beta chain) was identified in a study of blood T cell repertoires in COVID-19. Study-level information: COVID-19 samples from acute and convalescent phases originated in the United States, Italy and Spain. Sample material is recorded as cDNA or gDNA derived from T cells, B-cell-depleted T cells, or PBMCs.

In the authors' methods: Researchers report that nucleated cell counts were estimated from reference gene primer amplification. Generated by immunoSEQ multiplex PCR, the TCRdb table keeps only in-frame clones and is missing some. That table gives V, J and clone size, and the DNA gave D and trimming. The sample holds 200,000 to 300,000 clones, 70% to 85% seen once. Germline CDR1 SGHVS, CDR2 FNYEAQ. The CDR3 totals 16 residues. Between the trimmed V and J ends, which lost 0 bases and 3 bases, there was a span of 14 bases. The receptor was isolated from a woman aged 80 or over with acute or convalescent COVID-19. The rearrangement links TRBV7-6 to TRBJ1-1; D unclear. Sequences were obtained from peripheral blood. The CDR3 nucleotides read TGTGCCAGCAGCTTAGCCGAGCAGGTCACCTACACTGAAGCTTTCTTT. Protein: CASSLAEQVTYTEAFF.